Following are 12 T cell receptor beta chains from one sample sequenced in a study of shared clonotypes between healthy human individuals. Using immunoSEQ multiplex PCR, the repertoire was profiled, and TCRdb retains in-frame clones only, with some absent. Among 950,000 to 1,100,000 clones listed, about 84% were seen once. Source material: memory CD4+ T cells from PBMCs. Described subset: CD45RA-negative fraction. These receptors all come from a man aged 18 to 29 in good health. Some clones in this sample may be carry-over from other donors' samples.

The chain carries TRBV29-1 and TRBJ1-5, with a weak D call TRBD1 (6 bases). Trimming removed 6 bases from V and 7 bases from J, with 16 bases in between. CDR3 size: 13 residues. From germline, CDR1 is SQVTM and CDR2 ANQGSEA. The CDR3 sequence: CSVGGGRGQPQHF. In DNA, the CDR3 is TGCAGCGTGGGAGGGGGAAGGGGCCAGCCCCAGCATTTT.

This clone came up once. This chain uses TRBV19 with TRBJ1-5, with D maybe TRBD1 (6 bases). The CDR3 has 17 residues. V was cut by 6 bases and J by 4 bases, with 22 bases left in between. Germline CDR1 LNHDA, CDR2 SQIVND (reference sequence). In DNA, the CDR3 is TGTGCCAGTAGGTATGTGGACCTTAAGGACAGAAATCAGCCCCAGCATTTT. Its protein is CASRYVDLKDRNQPQHF.

This chain connects TRBV2 to TRBJ2-3; TRBD1 is a possible D gene (6 bases). CDR3 size: 14 residues. CDR1 and CDR2 from the germline V gene are SNHLY and FYNNEI. Trimming stripped 3 bases from V and 7 bases from J, with 14 bases between. The CDR3 DNA reads as TGTGCCAGCAGTGACACAGGGTCGTTGAATACGCAGTATTTT. As protein: CASSDTGSLNTQYF.

CDR3: CASSPTPWTGDYEQYF. As DNA, the CDR3 is TGTGCCAGCAGCCCGACCCCGTGGACAGGGGACTACGAGCAGTACTTC. The genes are TRBV5-4 and TRBJ2-7, with 9 bases lining up with TRBD1. The CDR3 sequence is 16 residues long. The V and J ends lost 4 bases and 3 bases, in that order; junction bases with no gene match: 11. The germline CDR1 and CDR2 sequences are SGHNT and YYREEE (reference sequence).

The rearrangement uses TRBV9 and TRBJ2-1; perhaps D is TRBD1 or TRBD2 (6 bases each). The CDR3 spans 15 residues. V was trimmed by 0 bases and J by 4 bases, leaving 11 bases between them. CDR1 SGDLS and CDR2 YYNGEE come from the germline V gene. The CDR3: CASSVARGEYNEQFF. CDR3 nucleotides: TGTGCCAGCAGCGTAGCGAGGGGGGAGTACAATGAGCAGTTCTTC.

The gene calls are TRBV10-1 and TRBJ1-2, with D maybe TRBD1 (6 bases). Germline V gene sequence: CDR1 WNHNN, CDR2 SYGVQD (reference sequence). The CDR3 loop spans 13 amino acids. Between the trimmed V and J ends, which lost 5 bases and 2 bases, there was a span of 9 bases. CDR3 in DNA: TGCGCCAGCAGTCCCGACAGGAACTATGGCTACACCTTC. Its protein product is CASSPDRNYGYTF.

This clone was seen only a few times. Written as DNA, the CDR3 is TGTGCCAGCAGTGAATTAATTGGGGCGTTCAGCATGAACACTGAAGCTTTCTTT. Encoded protein: CASSELIGAFSMNTEAFF. The J gene is TRBJ1-1, the V gene TRBV6-4; D is possibly TRBD1 (5 bases). Germline CDR1 is MRHNA and CDR2 is SNTAGT. The CDR3 contains 18 residues. Trimming removed 3 bases from V and 0 bases from J, with 20 bases in between.

This chain connects TRBV6-6 to TRBJ1-4; possibly TRBD1 for D (6 bases). The CDR3 runs to 13 residues. Trimming took off 1 base at V and 8 bases at J, with 8 bases between the two ends. CDR1 and CDR2 (germline): MNHNY, SVGAGI (reference sequence). The CDR3 DNA sequence: TGTGCCAGCAGTTACTGGGGGCGGGAAAAACTGTTTTTT. Its protein is CASSYWGREKLFF.

V and J are TRBV28 and TRBJ1-2, with D hard to call. CDR3 length: 14 amino acids. V was cut by 2 bases and J by 8 bases, with 15 bases left in between. Germline CDR1 reads MDHEN; CDR2 reads SYDVKM. The CDR3 region has the DNA TGTGCCAGCAGTTTACGTTCTGGCCCTCGGGGCTACACCTTC. It specifies CASSLRSGPRGYTF.

This rearrangement joins TRBV5-4 to TRBJ2-3, with D perhaps given as TRBD1 or TRBD2 (7 bases each). There are 20 residues in the CDR3. Trimming took off 0 bases at V and 0 bases at J, with 23 bases between the two ends. Germline V gives CDR1 SGHNT, CDR2 YYREEE (reference sequence). CDR3 DNA: TGTGCCAGCAGCTTGGAGGGGGCGCTAGCGGTAGAAAGGAGCACAGATACGCAGTATTTT. Translated, it gives CASSLEGALAVERSTDTQYF. The full variable domain, completed using reference TRBV5-4 and TRBJ2-3, is ETGVTQSPTHLIKTRGQQVTLRCSSQSGHNTVSWYQQALGQGPQFIFQYYREEENGRGNFPPRFSGLQFPNYSSELNVNALELDDSALYLCASSLEGALAVERSTDTQYFGPGTRLTVL.

CDR3 coding DNA: TGTGCCAGCAGCCCCTATGGCAGCTCTGGGGCCAACGTCCTGACTTTC. Translation: CASSPYGSSGANVLTF. This rearrangement joins TRBV5-4 to TRBJ2-6; D is undetermined. Germline CDR1 SGHNT, CDR2 YYREEE (reference sequence). The V end lost 4 bases, the J end lost 0 bases, and 11 bases lay between the germline ends. CDR3 length: 16 residues.

The rearrangement uses TRBV2 and TRBJ2-3; TRBD1 matches 8 bases. The V gene end was trimmed by 10 bases and the J gene end by 1 base; junction bases not matched to a gene: 4. CDR3 length: 13 residues. Germline V gene data show CDR1 as SNHLY and CDR2 as FYNNEI. CDR3 loop: CANSDRGTDTQYF. CDR3 in DNA: TGTGCCAACTCGGACAGGGGCACAGATACGCAGTATTTT.